This T cell receptor (beta chain) came from a study of beta chain features in type 1 diabetes. Study results and limitations: In every one of the four CD4+ subsets, TCRB CDR3s were moderately but significantly shorter in Type 1 diabetes patients.

The CDR3 runs to 15 residues. From germline, CDR1 is SGDLS and CDR2 YYNGEE. The trim removed 3 bases at V and 4 bases at J, leaving 7 bases unmatched. This clone was found a few times. The antigen remains undetermined. The same CDR3 arises from other DNA sequences in this sample as well. Every isolated RNA sample was fully reverse transcribed, so sequencing captured expressed TCRB transcripts. This table comes from immunoSEQ multiplex PCR, and its TCRdb copy is limited to in-frame clones, with some not included. The sample has about 340,000 clones; 13% are singletons. The rearrangement links TRBV9 to TRBJ2-1; 7 bases are shared with TRBD2. The sample consisted of naive CD4+ T cells from blood. This receptor was identified in a woman between 18 and 29 years old with type 1 diabetes. In nucleotides, the CDR3 is TGTGCCAGCAGCGCCCCTAGCGGATCTTACAATGAGCAGTTCTTC. This gives the protein CASSAPSGSYNEQFF. The full variable domain, with the rest looked up from reference TRBV9 and TRBJ2-1, is DSGVTQTPKHLITATGQRVTLRCSPRSGDLSVYWYQQSLDQGLQFLIQYYNGEERAKGNILERFSAQQFPDLHSELNLSSLELGDSALYFCASSAPSGSYNEQFFGPGTRLTVL.